The rows below give T cell receptor beta chains drawn from one sample of a study of blood T cell repertoires in COVID-19. Only in-frame clones appear in the TCRdb table, and some are missing; sequencing was by immunoSEQ multiplex PCR. The table shows about 230,000 clones, with around 84% occurring only once. Sequenced input: peripheral blood. The receptors originated from a man aged 50-60 years with COVID-19, enrolled during active disease. The CDR3 runs from the conserved cysteine through the conserved F or W. The order of the fields is V gene, D gene, clone size, J gene, CDR3 protein, CDR3 DNA. A D gene is named only where the DNA matches it firmly. Some rows mark clone size as missing; the rest say once, few, many or name a class of expanded clone.

>TRBV6-5|NA|NA|TRBJ1-1
CASRDAGTEAFF
TGTGCCAGCAGGGACGCGGGCACTGAAGCTTTCTTT
>TRBV3-1/TRBV3-2|TRBD1|NA|TRBJ1-2
CASSQTGTGVIRGYTF
TGTGCCAGCAGCCAAACCGGGACAGGGGTGATTAGGGGCTACACCTTC
>TRBV9|TRBD2|NA|TRBJ2-1
CASSAGGGVYNEQFF
TGTGCCAGCAGCGCAGGCGGGGGGGTATACAATGAGCAGTTCTTC
>TRBV4-1|NA|few|TRBJ2-1
CASSQGGVIGSDNEQFF
TGCGCCAGCAGCCAAGGGGGGGTTATAGGGAGCGACAATGAGCAGTTCTTC
>TRBV19|TRBD2|NA|TRBJ2-3
CASTKTSGGPDDLTDTQYF
TGTGCCAGTACCAAGACTAGCGGGGGCCCAGACGATCTCACAGATACGCAGTATTTT
>TRBV27|TRBD2|once|TRBJ2-7
CASSRHRTSGGFYEQYF
TGTGCCAGCAGTCGCCACCGGACTAGCGGGGGGTTCTACGAGCAGTACTTC
>TRBV7-2|TRBD1|NA|TRBJ1-6
CASSLGQHNSPLHF
TGTGCCAGCAGCTTGGGACAGCACAATTCACCCCTCCACTTT
>TRBV4-1|NA|few|TRBJ1-5
CASSQDPGLTNQPQHF
TGCGCCAGCAGCCAAGATCCAGGACTGACCAATCAGCCCCAGCATTTT
>TRBV30|TRBD1|NA|TRBJ2-7
CAWNGQGGGYEQYF
TGTGCCTGGAATGGACAGGGTGGGGGCTACGAGCAGTACTTC
>TRBV5-1|TRBD1|once|TRBJ1-5
CASSKGQGANQPQHF
TGCGCCAGCAGCAAGGGACAGGGGGCTAATCAGCCCCAGCATTTT
>TRBV7-9|NA|few|TRBJ1-2
CASSLSDLYGYTF
TGTGCCAGCAGCTTGAGTGATCTCTATGGCTACACCTTC
>TRBV18|NA|few|TRBJ2-4
CASSSTSAGVQRGIQYF
TGTGCCAGCTCAAGTACTTCCGCCGGAGTCCAAAGGGGGATTCAGTACTTC
>TRBV19|TRBD1|NA|TRBJ2-1
CASSIKGAFNEQFF
TGTGCCAGTAGTATTAAGGGGGCCTTCAATGAGCAGTTCTTC
>TRBV5-1|NA|NA|TRBJ2-2
CASTDLAGDTGELFF
TGCGCCAGCACTGACCTCGCAGGGGACACCGGGGAGCTGTTTTTT
>TRBV19|NA|NA|TRBJ2-7
CASSISWQGYSYEQYF
TGTGCCAGTAGTATAAGTTGGCAGGGATACTCCTACGAGCAGTACTTC
>TRBV7-9|TRBD2|few|TRBJ2-7
CASSRLGTGLAVHEQYF
TGTGCCAGCAGCCGACTGGGAACGGGACTAGCTGTCCACGAGCAGTACTTC
>TRBV19|TRBD1|NA|TRBJ1-4
CASRDRGAPNEKLFF
TGTGCCAGTAGGGACAGGGGGGCGCCTAATGAAAAACTGTTTTTT
>TRBV7-8|TRBD1|NA|TRBJ2-1
CASTPLQGATYNEQFF
TGTGCCAGCACGCCGTTACAGGGGGCTACCTACAATGAGCAGTTCTTC
>TRBV7-8|TRBD1|NA|TRBJ1-2
CASSPTGAYNYGYTF
TGTGCCAGCAGCCCTACAGGGGCGTATAACTATGGCTACACCTTC
>TRBV4-2|TRBD1|NA|TRBJ1-6
CASSQEDRVGSPLHF
TGTGCCAGCAGCCAAGAAGACAGGGTGGGTTCACCCCTCCACTTT
>TRBV5-1|NA|NA|TRBJ2-7
CASSRGAGYEQYF
TGCGCCAGCAGCCGGGGGGCGGGATACGAGCAGTACTTC
>TRBV11-2|TRBD1|NA|TRBJ1-3
CASSSGTGLLSGNTIYF
TGTGCCAGCAGTTCCGGGACAGGCCTCCTCTCTGGAAACACCATATATTTT
>TRBV7-3|TRBD2|NA|TRBJ2-3
CASSPRGSGPDTQYF
TGTGCCAGCAGCCCTCGCGGGAGCGGGCCAGATACGCAGTATTTT
>TRBV5-5|TRBD2|NA|TRBJ2-5
CASSLGLGALAEETQYF
TGTGCCAGCAGCTTGGGCTTAGGAGCGCTAGCGGAAGAGACCCAGTACTTC
>TRBV5-1|NA|NA|TRBJ2-5
CASSLTFTGYQETQYF
TGCGCCAGCAGCTTGACCTTCACAGGGTACCAAGAGACCCAGTACTTC
>TRBV7-2|TRBD1|once|TRBJ1-1
CASSDRGGTEAFF
TGTGCCAGCAGCGACAGGGGAGGGACTGAAGCTTTCTTT
>TRBV30|TRBD1|NA|TRBJ1-6
CAWSPPLGTGSNSPLHF
TGTGCCTGGAGTCCCCCCCTAGGGACAGGGTCAAATTCACCCCTCCACTTT
>TRBV7-8|NA|NA|TRBJ2-3
CASSFRLGDTQYF
TGTGCCAGCAGCTTTCGACTGGGAGATACGCAGTATTTT
>TRBV7-8|TRBD1|NA|TRBJ1-6
CASSSGTGVNSPLHF
TGTGCCAGCAGCTCCGGGACAGGGGTTAATTCACCCCTCCACTTT
>TRBV25-1|NA|NA|TRBJ2-7
CASSDPSTVAQYF
TGTGCCAGCAGTGACCCATCGACAGTTGCGCAGTACTTC
>TRBV5-6|NA|NA|TRBJ2-7
CASRFGGYEQYF
TGTGCCAGCAGATTTGGGGGGTACGAGCAGTACTTC